This TCR beta chain was sequenced in a study of shared clonotypes between healthy human individuals. Study findings and constraints: For sorted subsets, rarefaction showed incomplete sequencing despite large depth.

Comments on this clone: The antigen is unknown.

The CDR3 sequence is 15 residues long. After removal of 3 bases from V and 0 bases from J, the junction contained 4 bases not matched to a gene. Germline V gene sequence: CDR1 SGHRS, CDR2 YFSETQ. The healthy adult donors were HIV-negative and reported no recent acute infections or vaccinations. Every subset had its genomic DNA shared out evenly among several immunoSEQ plates. The repertoire was sequenced with immunoSEQ multiplex PCR; TCRdb's copy has only in-frame clones and lacks some. The table lists 950,000 to 1,100,000 clones, around 76% of them singletons, with 1.4% in the top ten. Sequencing input: memory CD4+ T cells sorted from blood. Indicated subset: CD45RA-negative fraction. The clonotype originates from a man aged 18 to 29 in good health. The V call is TRBV5-1, the J call TRBJ2-3; 7 positions match TRBD2. CDR3 residues: CASSWGRGSTDTQYF. CDR3 coding DNA: TGCGCCAGCAGCTGGGGGAGGGGAAGCACAGATACGCAGTATTTT.